The 6 T cell receptor beta chains listed next were all sequenced from one sample in a study of blood T cell repertoires in COVID-19. The table came from immunoSEQ multiplex PCR; TCRdb's copy has only in-frame clones and leaves some out. The sample has about 300,000 clones; around 90% are singletons. The sample consisted of PBMCs or T cells enriched from blood (not recorded which). Source of these receptors: a woman between 18 and 30 years old with acute COVID-19.

The V gene is TRBV6-6, the J gene TRBJ1-6; D is ambiguous. CDR1 and CDR2 from the germline V gene are MNHNY and SVGAGI (reference sequence). The CDR3 contains 14 residues. Between the trimmed V and J ends, which lost 7 bases and 4 bases, there was a span of 11 bases. The CDR3 region has the DNA TGTGCCAGCACGGAGACCGATTATAATTCACCCCTCCACTTT. This sequence encodes CASTETDYNSPLHF.

Only one count was recorded for this clone. The genes are TRBV15 and TRBJ1-4; 10 bases match TRBD1. The germline V gene encodes CDR1 LNHNV and CDR2 YYDKDF (reference sequence). V gave up 3 bases and J gave up 3 bases; unmatched junction bases: 7. CDR3 length: 17 amino acids. CDR3 loop: CATSRTDRGLSNEKLFF. In DNA form, the CDR3 reads TGTGCCACCAGCAGGACCGACAGGGGGCTATCTAATGAAAAACTGTTTTTT.

With respect to this clone: Other DNA sequences from this sample encode an identical CDR3 as well. V and J are TRBV28 and TRBJ1-5; tentative D call: TRBD1 (6 bases). This CDR3 comprises 16 residues. The V gene lost 5 bases and the J gene lost 0 bases, with 14 bases spanning the gap. Looked up from germline, CDR1 is MDHEN and CDR2 is SYDVKM. CDR3 loop: CASSLQGTYSNQPQHF. The CDR3 DNA reads TGTGCCAGCAGTCTCCAGGGGACCTATAGCAATCAGCCCCAGCATTTT.

V gene TRBV9 combines with J gene TRBJ2-1; 9 positions agree with TRBD2. V was clipped by 0 bases and J by 4 bases; unmatched bases: 11. CDR1 is SGDLS, CDR2 YYNGEE, per germline. The CDR3 loop spans 18 amino acids. CDR3 protein: CASSVALPGTSSYNEQFF. CDR3 nucleotides: TGTGCCAGCAGCGTAGCGCTACCCGGGACTAGCTCTTACAATGAGCAGTTCTTC.

The CDR3 DNA follows: TGTGCCAGCAGTGATCTGACTGCGGGGGGAGAAAAACTGTTTTTT. It is translated as CASSDLTAGGEKLFF. This chain joins TRBV6-1 and TRBJ1-4; D may be TRBD1 (5 bases). The CDR3 covers 15 residues. V was cut by 3 bases and J by 8 bases, with 16 bases left in between. The germline V gene encodes CDR1 MNHNS and CDR2 SASEGT.

This clone was observed a single time. This chain connects TRBV5-1 to TRBJ1-5, with a weak D call TRBD1 (5 bases). This CDR3 is 16 amino acids long. Germline V gives CDR1 SGHRS, CDR2 YFSETQ. The V end was cut by 4 bases, the J end by 5 bases, with 19 bases between. This CDR3 is CASSPSGGGVDQPQHF. CDR3 nucleotides: TGCGCCAGCAGCCCCTCTGGGGGGGGAGTTGATCAGCCCCAGCATTTT.